Listed below are T cell receptor beta chains from one sample, sequenced in a study of T cells expressing NK-cell markers. TCRdb reprocessed the 5' RACE reads, keeping one entry per CDR3 protein, no DNA. The sample spans approximately 420,000 distinct CDR3 sequences; the ten largest clones claim over 8.5%. What was sequenced was blood T cells: a sorted CD56 or NKG2C T cell subset, CD4+ or CD8+ T cells, or bulk PBMC T cells (not recorded which). The receptor set was obtained from a woman aged 45-59 years in good health. CDR3s include the opening cysteine and the closing phenylalanine or tryptophan. Each record gives: J gene, V gene, CDR3 length, CDR3 protein.

TRBJ1-5	TRBV20-1	12	CSANAPDRAQHF
TRBJ2-7	TRBV5-1	14	CASSLEYSSYEQYF
TRBJ2-1	TRBV7-9	14	CASSSREDYNEQFF
TRBJ1-5	TRBV20-1	15	CSARERLRGNQPQHF
TRBJ2-5	TRBV27	14	CASAGTIEGETQYF
TRBJ2-1	TRBV11-2	17	CASSLLPPAGGPGEQFF
TRBJ2-6	TRBV6-5	18	CASSSPLGRPPGANVLTF
TRBJ2-5	TRBV28	15	CASSLLAGGTETQYF
TRBJ2-5	TRBV15	14	CATSRGRSEETQYF
TRBJ1-5	TRBV6-1	17	CASSPRTSGMGNQPQHF
TRBJ2-6	TRBV29-1	12	CSAESGANVLTF
TRBJ1-2	TRBV7-9	14	CASSLAPGHLGYTF
TRBJ2-3	TRBV9	14	CASSARTRWDTQYF
TRBJ2-5	TRBV3-1	14	CASSLGAQPKTQYF
TRBJ1-6	TRBV12-3/TRBV12-4	14	CASSLAGGLSPLHF
TRBJ2-6	TRBV24-1	16	CATSDPRGGGANVLTF
TRBJ2-5	TRBV7-9	16	CASSLARWVSQETQYF